The rows below give T cell receptor beta chains drawn from one sample of a study of regulatory T cells in long-lasting Graves disease. TCRdb reprocessed the multiplex PCR reads with MiXCR, giving one entry per CDR3 protein. The data show about 460,000 distinct CDR3 sequences, under 25% seen once. This specimen consisted of peripheral blood mononuclear cells (PBMCs), obtained when the disease was refractory, from a patient treated with antithyroid drugs. All receptors come from a female donor with Graves disease. CDR3s include the opening cysteine and the closing phenylalanine or tryptophan. Fields, in order: J gene, D gene, V gene, CDR3 length, clone size, CDR3 protein, CDR3 DNA. A D gene is named only where the DNA matches it firmly. Rows may omit the clone size; those that give it use once, few, many or a size class.

>TRBJ1-6|TRBD1|TRBV3-1|16|-
CASSQDLGTGVSPLHF
TGTGCCAGCAGCCAAGATCTTGGGACAGGGGTTTCACCCCTCCACTTT
>TRBJ2-2|TRBD1|TRBV11-2|16|many
CASSLGQGDNTGELFF
TGTGCCAGCAGCCTTGGTCAGGGGGATAACACCGGGGAGCTGTTTTTT
>TRBJ2-5|-|TRBV11-3|13|many
CASSHVREETQYF
TGTGCCAGCAGCCACGTCAGGGAGGAGACCCAGTACTTC
>TRBJ1-3|-|TRBV12-3/TRBV12-4|14|-
CASSDPSSGSTIYF
TGTGCCAGCAGCGATCCGAGCTCTGGAAGCACCATATATTTT
>TRBJ2-1|-|TRBV29-1|16|-
CSVVPRRTPLYNEQFF
TGCAGCGTTGTACCAAGGCGGACTCCCCTCTACAATGAGCAGTTCTTC
>TRBJ1-1|-|TRBV27|13|many
CATYPAADTEAFF
TGTGCCACCTATCCCGCGGCGGACACTGAAGCTTTCTTT
>TRBJ2-7|-|TRBV7-2|15|many
CASSGRGLGLDEQYF
TGTGCCAGCAGCGGCAGGGGATTGGGTCTCGACGAGCAGTACTTC
>TRBJ1-4|TRBD1|TRBV13|15|few
CASSRRDRANEKLFF
TGTGCCAGCAGCCGCCGGGACAGGGCTAATGAAAAACTGTTTTTT
>TRBJ2-4|-|TRBV4-2|16|-
CASSPWTGGAKNIQYF
TGTGCCAGCAGCCCGTGGACCGGGGGAGCCAAAAACATTCAGTACTTC
>TRBJ2-3|-|TRBV28|17|-
CASSAPQGVEGTDTQYF
TGTGCCAGCAGTGCCCCCCAGGGTGTTGAGGGGACAGATACGCAGTATTTT
>TRBJ1-1|-|TRBV6-2/TRBV6-3|15|many
CASSESDWLLGEAFF
TGTGCCAGCAGTGAATCGGACTGGCTCCTAGGTGAAGCTTTCTTT
>TRBJ1-5|-|TRBV28|12|many
CASSRPLTAQHF
TGTGCCAGCAGCCGACCGTTAACGGCCCAGCATTTT
>TRBJ1-3|-|TRBV28|15|few
CASSLILRSGNTIYF
TGTGCCAGCAGTTTAATACTCCGCTCTGGAAACACCATATATTTT
>TRBJ1-1|-|TRBV6-1|14|many
CASSELRANTEAFF
TGTGCCAGCAGTGAACTCAGGGCGAACACTGAAGCTTTCTTT
>TRBJ1-2|-|TRBV20-1|12|-
CSAVDSGYGYTF
TGCAGTGCGGTGGACAGTGGCTATGGCTACACCTTC
>TRBJ1-5|-|TRBV5-1|15|-
CASSLAGQKDEPQHF
TGCGCCAGCAGCTTGGCCGGTCAGAAAGACGAGCCCCAGCATTTT
>TRBJ1-3|-|TRBV19|14|few
CASTPPGSRATIYF
TGTGCCAGTACCCCTCCCGGCAGTCGGGCCACCATATATTTT
>TRBJ2-5|-|TRBV5-1|18|-
CASSLADRDSQTQETQYF
TGCGCCAGCAGCTTGGCAGACCGGGACTCCCAAACCCAAGAGACCCAGTACTTC
>TRBJ2-5|-|TRBV20-1|13|many
CSASITGRETQYF
TGCAGTGCTAGCATTACAGGGCGGGAGACCCAGTACTTC
>TRBJ2-3|-|TRBV25-1|13|-
CASQPGGADTQYF
TGTGCCAGCCAACCCGGGGGCGCAGATACGCAGTATTTT
>TRBJ2-7|TRBD1|TRBV6-2/TRBV6-3|14|many
CASSYSTGDGEQYF
TGTGCCAGCAGTTACTCGACAGGGGATGGCGAGCAGTACTTC
>TRBJ1-2|-|TRBV12-3/TRBV12-4|12|-
CASEAGGYGYTF
TGTGCCAGCGAAGCCGGCGGCTATGGCTACACCTTC
>TRBJ1-6|-|TRBV6-9|14|many
CASSYEPSNSPLHF
TGTGCCAGCAGTTACGAACCTTCTAATTCACCCCTCCACTTT
>TRBJ2-2|TRBD1|TRBV5-5|18|few
CASSTGTGPLRNTGELFF
TGTGCCAGCAGTACCGGGACAGGGCCGTTAAGGAACACCGGGGAGCTGTTTTTT
>TRBJ2-7|TRBD1|TRBV4-3|17|-
CASSQFTGTGGSYEQYF
TGCGCCAGCAGCCAGTTCACCGGGACAGGGGGCTCCTACGAGCAGTACTTC
>TRBJ2-7|-|TRBV3-1|14|-
CASSRDLGGREQYF
TGTGCCAGCAGCCGAGATCTAGGAGGGAGGGAGCAGTACTTC
>TRBJ2-5|-|TRBV6-5|14|many
CASSYSILGETQYF
TGTGCCAGCAGTTACTCGATCTTGGGGGAGACCCAGTACTTC